The source of this TCR beta chain is a study of OX40 agonist ivuxolimab in advanced cancers. Produced via immunoSEQ multiplex PCR; TCRdb's table is partial and in-frame only. The table includes 70,000 to 90,000 clones, approximately 87% detected once. The CDR3 has 14 amino acids. Germline V lookup: CDR1 SGHRS, CDR2 YFSETQ. The V gene lost 6 bases and the J gene lost 0 bases, with 12 bases spanning the gap. This sequence joins TRBV5-1 and TRBJ1-1, with D uncertain. The specimen comprised CD4+ or CD8+ T cells sorted from blood, sampled in a trial of the OX40 agonist ivuxolimab. The TCR comes from an adult with an advanced solid tumor such as melanoma, head and neck, liver or kidney cancer. CDR3 nucleotides: TGCGCCAGCAACGTTCCCGAAATGAACACTGAAGCTTTCTTT. Protein sequence: CASNVPEMNTEAFF. Based on the CDR3 plus reference TRBV5-1 and TRBJ1-1, the full variable domain is KAGVTQTPRYLIKTRGQQVTLSCSPISGHRSVSWYQQTPGQGLQFLFEYFSETQRNKGNFPGRFSGRQFSNSRSEMNVSTLELGDSALYLCASNVPEMNTEAFFGQGTRLTVV.